The 24 T cell receptor beta chains in this list originate from one sample, sequenced in a study of blood T cell repertoires in COVID-19. The repertoire was sequenced with immunoSEQ multiplex PCR; TCRdb's copy has only in-frame clones and lacks some. Altogether 55,000 to 70,000 clones are present, 80% to 95% being singletons, with the ten largest covering around 2.3%. The specimen sequenced was peripheral blood. The receptors were gathered from a man aged 60 to 75 with acute or convalescent COVID-19.

The chain couples TRBV4-3 to TRBJ2-1; D unclear. Looked up from germline, CDR1 is LGHNA and CDR2 is YSLEER. This CDR3 has 14 residues. Trimming left V 0 bases short and J 8 bases short, with 11 bases between. The CDR3 loop is CASSQEELSDEQFF. The CDR3 nucleotides are TGCGCCAGCAGCCAAGAGGAGCTAAGTGATGAGCAGTTCTTC.

CDR3 sequence reads: CASTWGEPYNEQFF. In DNA form, the CDR3 reads TGTGCCAGTACGTGGGGGGAGCCCTACAATGAGCAGTTCTTC. This chain connects TRBV19 to TRBJ2-1; maybe TRBD2 (6 bases). This CDR3 comprises 14 residues. CDR1 and CDR2 (germline): LNHDA, SQIVND (reference sequence). The germline V and J ends were trimmed by 7 bases and 2 bases, with 12 bases remaining between them. The whole variable domain, remainder taken from reference TRBV19 and TRBJ2-1, is DGGITQSPKYLFRKEGQNVTLSCEQNLNHDAMYWYRQDPGQGLRLIYYSQIVNDFQKGDIAEGYSVSREKKESFPLTVTSAQKNPTAFYLCASTWGEPYNEQFFGPGTRLTVL.

The V and J genes are TRBV28 and TRBJ1-1; D is ambiguous. The CDR3 has 15 residues. The ends were cut back, 7 bases at V and 1 base at J, with 16 bases in the middle. The germline CDR1 and CDR2 sequences are MDHEN and SYDVKM. CDR3 DNA sequence: TGTGCCAGCAACGCAGATGGCAGAAAGAACACTGAAGCTTTCTTT. Translation: CASNADGRKNTEAFF.

This chain connects TRBV11-2 to TRBJ2-5; D might be TRBD2 (5 bases). CDR1 is SGHAT and CDR2 is FQNNGV in the germline V gene. This CDR3 spans 14 amino acids. The ends were cut back, 7 bases at V and 1 base at J, with 13 bases in the middle. CDR3 sequence reads: CASTNLDFQETQYF. In DNA, the CDR3 is TGTGCCAGCACTAACCTGGACTTCCAAGAGACCCAGTACTTC.

The sample holds one count of this clone. The rearrangement joins TRBV7-3 to TRBJ2-1; tentatively, D is TRBD2 (5 bases). The germline V and J ends were trimmed by 5 bases and 4 bases, with 9 bases remaining between them. This CDR3 comprises 13 residues. Germline V gene sequence: CDR1 SGHTA, CDR2 FQGTGA. Here the CDR3 reads CASSRGFYNEQFF. CDR3 DNA sequence: TGTGCCAGCAGCCGAGGGTTTTACAATGAGCAGTTCTTC.

CDR3 amino acids: CAISESSGISDEQYF. The CDR3 DNA is TGTGCCATCAGTGAGTCGTCGGGGATCAGCGACGAGCAGTACTTC. The rearrangement links TRBV10-3 to TRBJ2-7; D may be TRBD2 (5 bases). Germline V gene sequence: CDR1 ENHRY, CDR2 SYGVKD. V lost 0 bases, J lost 5 bases, and 14 bases lay in between. The CDR3 contains 15 residues.

The chain is built from TRBV19 and TRBJ1-5, with D possibly TRBD1 on 6 matching bases. This CDR3 has 15 amino acids. Germline lookup yields CDR1 LNHDA and CDR2 SQIVND (reference sequence). Trimming left V 4 bases short and J 0 bases short, with 10 bases between. CDR3 region: CASSTGQNSNQPQHF. The CDR3 coding sequence is TGTGCCAGTAGTACCGGACAGAATAGCAATCAGCCCCAGCATTTT. Variable domain in full (rest from reference TRBV19 and TRBJ1-5): DGGITQSPKYLFRKEGQNVTLSCEQNLNHDAMYWYRQDPGQGLRLIYYSQIVNDFQKGDIAEGYSVSREKKESFPLTVTSAQKNPTAFYLCASSTGQNSNQPQHFGDGTRLSIL.

This chain links TRBV6-5 with TRBJ2-5; 12 bases align to TRBD2. The CDR3 consists of 15 residues. Germline CDR1 is MNHEY and CDR2 is SVGAGI. Trimming at V came to 6 bases and at J to 4 bases, leaving 6 bases not matched to a gene. CDR3 coding DNA: TGTGCCAGCAGAGAGACTAGCGGGAGAGTAGAGACCCAGTACTTC. As protein: CASRETSGRVETQYF.

This chain connects TRBV30 to TRBJ2-1; no firm D call. The germline V gene has CDR1 GTSNPN and CDR2 SVGIG (reference sequence). The length of the CDR3 is 13 residues. The V end lost 5 bases, the J end lost 0 bases, and 8 bases lay between the germline ends. CDR3 protein: CAWQTSSYNEQFF. In DNA, the CDR3 is TGTGCCTGGCAAACGAGCTCCTACAATGAGCAGTTCTTC.

This clone was detected once. This rearrangement joins TRBV19 to TRBJ2-6, with D uncertain. CDR1 LNHDA and CDR2 SQIVND come from the germline V gene (reference sequence). The CDR3 is 17 amino acids. Trimming stripped 5 bases from V and 2 bases from J, with 16 bases between. Here the CDR3 DNA reads TGTGCCAGTAGTCTCCAACGTAGCAGTCCTGGGGCCAACGTCCTGACTTTC. Protein product: CASSLQRSSPGANVLTF.

Only a few counts were recorded for this clone. The V call is TRBV28, the J call TRBJ1-4; 7 bases are shared with TRBD1. CDR3 length equals 13 residues. The germline V gene has CDR1 MDHEN and CDR2 SYDVKM. Trimming cost V 10 bases and J 3 bases; bases outside gene matches: 5. Written as DNA, the CDR3 is TGTGCCAAAATGGGACAGCCTAATGAAAAACTGTTTTTT. Translation gives CAKMGQPNEKLFF. The variable domain in full, completed from reference TRBV28 and TRBJ1-4, reads DVKVTQSSRYLVKRTGEKVFLECVQDMDHENMFWYRQDPGLGLRLIYFSYDVKMKEKGDIPEGYSVSREKKERFSLILESASTNQTSMYLCAKMGQPNEKLFFGSGTQLSVL.

The chain carries TRBV19 and TRBJ1-3; 7 bases align to TRBD1. Trimming removed 9 bases from V and 2 bases from J; junction bases left unmatched: 7. Germline lookup yields CDR1 LNHDA and CDR2 SQIVND (reference sequence). CDR3 size: 14 residues. As DNA, the CDR3 is TGTGCCAGCAGGGGGGCACTGGCTGGAAACACCATATATTTT. It codes for CASRGALAGNTIYF.

The chain recombines TRBV2 with TRBJ2-1; TRBD1 aligns across 9 bases. Unmatched junction bases numbered 9, after V lost 6 bases and J lost 6 bases. CDR3 size: 15 residues. Germline loops: CDR1 SNHLY, CDR2 FYNNEI. The DNA of the CDR3 is TGTGCCAGCAGAGAACCCGGGACAGGGAGCAATGAGCAGTTCTTC. This codes for CASREPGTGSNEQFF.

J is TRBJ1-1 and V is TRBV2; D unresolved. Germline lookup yields CDR1 SNHLY and CDR2 FYNNEI. Trimming stripped 6 bases from V and 4 bases from J, with 9 bases between. This CDR3 has 12 amino acids. The CDR3 DNA reads TGTGCCAGCAGGGGAGACCGCACTGAAGCTTTCTTT. Protein product: CASRGDRTEAFF.

The chain recombines TRBV5-4 with TRBJ1-3; 11 bases are shared with TRBD1. Germline CDR1 is SGHNT and CDR2 is YYREEE (reference sequence). The CDR3 contains 17 residues. V lost 4 bases and J lost 4; bases outside the gene matches: 10. DNA for the CDR3: TGTGCCAGCAGCCCTGGGACAGGGGGAAGGAAAGGAAACACCATATATTTT. It translates to CASSPGTGGRKGNTIYF.

The rearrangement uses TRBV25-1 and TRBJ2-7; D not resolved. Trimming pared 6 bases from V and 3 bases from J, leaving 6 bases between. The CDR3 spans 11 residues. The V gene's germline CDR1 is MGHDK and CDR2 SYGVNS. The chain's CDR3 is CASRGHYEQYF. The CDR3 DNA is TGTGCCAGCAGGGGCCACTACGAGCAGTACTTC.

The genes are TRBV7-6 and TRBJ1-4, with 7 positions matching TRBD1. V shed 5 bases and J 6 bases; nucleotides not matched to a gene: 3. The CDR3 totals 13 residues. Germline CDR1 is SGHVS and CDR2 is FNYEAQ. The CDR3 protein is CASSLQGYEKLFF. CDR3 DNA sequence: TGTGCCAGCAGCCTACAGGGGTATGAAAAACTGTTTTTT.

The chain links TRBV19 to TRBJ2-1, with a tentative D call TRBD2 (6 bases). This CDR3 contains 15 residues. From germline, CDR1 is LNHDA and CDR2 SQIVND (reference sequence). The germline V and J ends were trimmed by 3 bases and 6 bases, with 15 bases remaining between them. In DNA, the CDR3 is TGTGCCAGTAGTATGGGAGCGTTTAGCGGCAATGAGCAGTTCTTC. It codes for CASSMGAFSGNEQFF.

J is TRBJ1-1 and V is TRBV19; D is ambiguous. Germline values: CDR1 LNHDA, CDR2 SQIVND (reference sequence). Trimming took 3 bases from V and 2 from J, leaving 10 bases between them. The CDR3 loop spans 14 amino acids. CDR3 loop: CASSMTLRNTEAFF. DNA of the CDR3: TGTGCCAGTAGTATGACACTGAGAAACACTGAAGCTTTCTTT.

This chain links TRBV6-2 or TRBV6-3 with TRBJ2-3; 13 bases agree with TRBD2. Trimming at V came to 2 bases and at J to 1 base, leaving 6 bases not matched to a gene. The CDR3 runs to 18 residues. Per germline, CDR1 MNHEY and CDR2 SVGEGT. The CDR3 DNA reads as TGTGCCAGCAGTTACGGACTAGCGGGAGTGATGGGCACAGATACGCAGTATTTT. Protein sequence: CASSYGLAGVMGTDTQYF.

The CDR3 DNA reads as TGCGCCAGCAGCCAAGTTTCGGGGGTCAATCAGCCCCAGCATTTT. This codes for CASSQVSGVNQPQHF. The chain links TRBV4-1 to TRBJ1-5, with D maybe TRBD1 (5 bases). V was trimmed by 1 base and J by 3 bases, leaving 10 bases between them. The CDR3 runs to 15 residues. Germline V CDR1 and CDR2: MGHRA, YSYEKL.

V usage is TRBV6-2 or TRBV6-3 and J usage is TRBJ1-5, with D maybe TRBD1 (5 bases). This CDR3 has 15 residues. V lost 4 bases to trimming and J lost 7 bases, with 17 bases between them. Germline loops: CDR1 MNHEY, CDR2 SVGEGT. CDR3 protein: CASSLLGEVWQPQHF. CDR3 sequence (DNA): TGTGCCAGCAGTTTATTAGGGGAGGTGTGGCAGCCCCAGCATTTT.

This clone is a singleton in its sample. The rearrangement joins TRBV7-2 to TRBJ1-3; 8 nucleotides line up with TRBD1. CDR3 length: 16 residues. From germline, CDR1 is SGHTA and CDR2 FQGNSA. With 5 bases clipped from V and 0 bases from J, the junction kept 6 bases outside the gene matches. The CDR3 loop is CASSLSGTGSGNTIYF. The CDR3 bases are TGTGCCAGCAGCCTATCCGGGACAGGCTCTGGAAACACCATATATTTT.

The chain couples TRBV15 to TRBJ1-5, with TRBD1 identical over 9 bases. The CDR3 runs to 17 residues. J was trimmed by 5 bases and V by 0 bases; bases with no gene match: 8. Looked up from germline, CDR1 is LNHNV and CDR2 is YYDKDF (reference sequence). The CDR3 is CATSRDLGTGKDQPQHF. In DNA, the CDR3 is TGTGCCACCAGCAGAGATCTGGGGACAGGGAAGGATCAGCCCCAGCATTTT.